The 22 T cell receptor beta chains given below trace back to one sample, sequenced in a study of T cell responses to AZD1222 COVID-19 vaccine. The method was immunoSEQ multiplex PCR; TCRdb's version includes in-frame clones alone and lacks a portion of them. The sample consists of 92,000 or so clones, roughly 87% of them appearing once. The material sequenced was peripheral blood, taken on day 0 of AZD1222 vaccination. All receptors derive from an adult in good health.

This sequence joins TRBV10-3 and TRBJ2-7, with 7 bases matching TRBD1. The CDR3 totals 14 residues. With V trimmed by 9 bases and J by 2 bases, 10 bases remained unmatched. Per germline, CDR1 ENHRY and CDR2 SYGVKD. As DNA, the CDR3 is TGTGCCATTGATCGACAGGGCCGAACCTACGAGCAGTACTTC. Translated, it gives CAIDRQGRTYEQYF.

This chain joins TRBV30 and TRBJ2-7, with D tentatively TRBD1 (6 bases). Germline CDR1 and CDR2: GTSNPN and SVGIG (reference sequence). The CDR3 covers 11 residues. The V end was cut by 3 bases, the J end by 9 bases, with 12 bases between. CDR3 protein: CAWREQGGQYF. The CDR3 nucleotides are TGTGCCTGGAGGGAACAGGGCGGGCAGTACTTC.

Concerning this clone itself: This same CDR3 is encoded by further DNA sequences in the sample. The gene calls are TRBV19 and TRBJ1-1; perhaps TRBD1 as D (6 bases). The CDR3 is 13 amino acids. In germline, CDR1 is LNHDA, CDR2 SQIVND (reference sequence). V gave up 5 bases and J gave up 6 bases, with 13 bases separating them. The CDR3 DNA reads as TGTGCCAGTAGTCCGGGAGGGGGACCTGAAGCTTTCTTT. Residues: CASSPGGGPEAFF.

CDR3 DNA sequence: TGTGCCAGCAGCTCCCCGACAGGGTATGAGCAGTTCTTC. It is translated as CASSSPTGYEQFF. V usage is TRBV7-9 and J usage is TRBJ2-1, with 7 positions matching TRBD1. Germline CDR1 SEHNR, CDR2 FQNEAQ (reference sequence). Unmatched junction bases numbered 5, after V lost 4 bases and J lost 8 bases. CDR3 size: 13 residues.

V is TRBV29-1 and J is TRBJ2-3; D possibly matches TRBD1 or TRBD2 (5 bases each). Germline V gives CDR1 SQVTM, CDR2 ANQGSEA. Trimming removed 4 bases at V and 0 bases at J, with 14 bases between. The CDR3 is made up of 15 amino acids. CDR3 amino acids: CSVVGTGLSTDTQYF. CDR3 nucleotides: TGCAGCGTTGTGGGGACGGGGCTGAGCACAGATACGCAGTATTTT.

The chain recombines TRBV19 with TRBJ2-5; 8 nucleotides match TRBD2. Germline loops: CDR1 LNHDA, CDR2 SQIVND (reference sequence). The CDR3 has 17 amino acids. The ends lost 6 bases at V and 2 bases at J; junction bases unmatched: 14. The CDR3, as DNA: TGTGCCAGTAGCCACCCCTCGCGGGGGGACTATCAAGAGACCCAGTACTTC. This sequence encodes CASSHPSRGDYQETQYF.

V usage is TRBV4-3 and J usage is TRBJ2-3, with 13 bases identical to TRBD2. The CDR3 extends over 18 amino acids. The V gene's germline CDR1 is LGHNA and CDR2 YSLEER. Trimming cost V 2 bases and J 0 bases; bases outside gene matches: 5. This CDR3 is CASSQRLAGGTSTDTQYF. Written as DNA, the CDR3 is TGCGCCAGCAGCCAAAGACTAGCGGGGGGTACTAGCACAGATACGCAGTATTTT.

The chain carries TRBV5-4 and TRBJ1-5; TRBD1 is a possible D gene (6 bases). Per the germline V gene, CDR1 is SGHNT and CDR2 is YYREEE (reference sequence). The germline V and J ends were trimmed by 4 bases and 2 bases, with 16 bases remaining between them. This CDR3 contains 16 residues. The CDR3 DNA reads TGTGCCAGCAGCATCCGGACCTCAGGGGGCAATCAGCCCCAGCATTTT. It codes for CASSIRTSGGNQPQHF.

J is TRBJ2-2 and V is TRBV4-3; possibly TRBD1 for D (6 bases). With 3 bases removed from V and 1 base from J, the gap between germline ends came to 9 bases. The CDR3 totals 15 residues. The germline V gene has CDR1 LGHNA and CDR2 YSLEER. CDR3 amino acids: CASSHLDRNTGELFF. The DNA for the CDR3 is TGCGCCAGCAGCCACCTGGACAGGAACACCGGGGAGCTGTTTTTT.

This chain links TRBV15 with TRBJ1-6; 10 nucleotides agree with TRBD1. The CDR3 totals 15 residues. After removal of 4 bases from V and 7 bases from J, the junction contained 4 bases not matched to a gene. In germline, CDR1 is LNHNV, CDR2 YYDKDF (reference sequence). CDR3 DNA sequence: TGTGCCACCAGCACCCTGACAGGGGGCAATTCACCCCTCCACTTT. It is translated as CATSTLTGGNSPLHF. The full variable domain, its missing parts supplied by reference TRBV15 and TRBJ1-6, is DAMVIQNPRYQVTQFGKPVTLSCSQTLNHNVMYWYQQKSSQAPKLLFHYYDKDFNNEADTPDNFQSRRPNTSFCFLDIRSPGLGDTAMYLCATSTLTGGNSPLHFGNGTRLTVT.

CDR3 DNA: TGTGCCAGTGGACTAGCGGGGGAAGAGACCCAGTACTTC. Protein: CASGLAGEETQYF. The chain combines TRBV7-9 with TRBJ2-5; 13 bases match TRBD2. Germline values: CDR1 SEHNR, CDR2 FQNEAQ (reference sequence). Trimming at V came to 9 bases and at J to 3 bases, leaving 1 base not matched to a gene. This CDR3 is built from 13 residues.

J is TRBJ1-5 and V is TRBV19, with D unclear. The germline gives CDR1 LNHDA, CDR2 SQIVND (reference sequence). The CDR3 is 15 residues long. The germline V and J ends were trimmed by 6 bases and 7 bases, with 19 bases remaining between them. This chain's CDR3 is CASSPPAGRAQPQHF. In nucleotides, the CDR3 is TGTGCCAGTAGCCCTCCGGCGGGTCGGGCACAGCCCCAGCATTTT.

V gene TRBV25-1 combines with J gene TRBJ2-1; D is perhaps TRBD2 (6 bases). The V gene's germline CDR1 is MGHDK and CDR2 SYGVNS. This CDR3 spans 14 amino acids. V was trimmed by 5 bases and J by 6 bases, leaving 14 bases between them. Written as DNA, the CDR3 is TGTGCCAGCAGTTCCCCGGGACTCCGCAATGAGCAGTTCTTC. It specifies CASSSPGLRNEQFF. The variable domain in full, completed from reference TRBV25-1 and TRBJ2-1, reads EADIYQTPRYLVIGTGKKITLECSQTMGHDKMYWYQQDPGMELHLIHYSYGVNSTEKGDLSSESTVSRIRTEHFPLTLESARPSHTSQYLCASSSPGLRNEQFFGPGTRLTVL.

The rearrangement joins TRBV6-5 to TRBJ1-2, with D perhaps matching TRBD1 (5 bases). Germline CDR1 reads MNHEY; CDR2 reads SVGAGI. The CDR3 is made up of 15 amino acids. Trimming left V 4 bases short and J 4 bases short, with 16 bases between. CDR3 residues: CASSSTPPGTYGYTF. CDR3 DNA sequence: TGTGCCAGCAGTTCAACCCCTCCAGGGACCTATGGCTACACCTTC.

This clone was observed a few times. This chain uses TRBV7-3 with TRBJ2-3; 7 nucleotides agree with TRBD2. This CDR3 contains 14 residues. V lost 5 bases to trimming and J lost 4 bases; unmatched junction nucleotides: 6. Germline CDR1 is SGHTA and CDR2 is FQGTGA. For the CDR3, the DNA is TGTGCCAGCAGCGCCGGACTAGTGGCAGATACGCAGTATTTT. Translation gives CASSAGLVADTQYF.

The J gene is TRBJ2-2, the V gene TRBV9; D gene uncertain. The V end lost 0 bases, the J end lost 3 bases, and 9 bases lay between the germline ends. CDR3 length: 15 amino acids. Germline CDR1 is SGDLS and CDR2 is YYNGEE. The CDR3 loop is CASSVEEFYTGELFF. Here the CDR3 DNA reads TGTGCCAGCAGCGTAGAGGAATTCTACACCGGGGAGCTGTTTTTT.

The DNA of the CDR3 is TGTGCCAGTAGTTACTTTACTAGCGCCGGGGAGCTGTTTTTT. Amino acids: CASSYFTSAGELFF. The chain is built from TRBV19 and TRBJ2-2, with TRBD2 identical over 7 bases. CDR1 LNHDA and CDR2 SQIVND come from the germline V gene (reference sequence). J lost 6 bases, V lost 5 bases, and 6 bases had no gene match. The length of the CDR3 is 14 residues.

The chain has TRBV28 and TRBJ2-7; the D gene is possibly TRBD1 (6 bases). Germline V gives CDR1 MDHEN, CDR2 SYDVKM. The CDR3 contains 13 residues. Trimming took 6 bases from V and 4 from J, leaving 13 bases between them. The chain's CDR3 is CASRQGGQYEQYF. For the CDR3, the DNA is TGTGCCAGCAGACAGGGTGGGCAGTACGAGCAGTACTTC. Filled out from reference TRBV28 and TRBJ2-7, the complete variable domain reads DVKVTQSSRYLVKRTGEKVFLECVQDMDHENMFWYRQDPGLGLRLIYFSYDVKMKEKGDIPEGYSVSREKKERFSLILESASTNQTSMYLCASRQGGQYEQYFGPGTRLTVT.

As DNA, the CDR3 is TGTGCCAACCAACCCGACGGACACAATGAGCAGTTCTTC. As protein: CANQPDGHNEQFF. The rearrangement joins TRBV28 to TRBJ2-1; D not resolved. The CDR3 runs 13 residues. V dropped 10 bases and J dropped 5 bases, with 15 bases sitting between them. Germline loops: CDR1 MDHEN, CDR2 SYDVKM. Full variable domain (remainder filled in from reference TRBV28 and TRBJ2-1): DVKVTQSSRYLVKRTGEKVFLECVQDMDHENMFWYRQDPGLGLRLIYFSYDVKMKEKGDIPEGYSVSREKKERFSLILESASTNQTSMYLCANQPDGHNEQFFGPGTRLTVL.

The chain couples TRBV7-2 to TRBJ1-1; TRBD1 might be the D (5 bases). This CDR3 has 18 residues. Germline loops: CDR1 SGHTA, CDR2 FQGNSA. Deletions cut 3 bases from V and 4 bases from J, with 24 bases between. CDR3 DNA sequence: TGTGCCAGCAGCTTCAGGGCCCGCGGGAGGTTCGAACGCACTGAAGCTTTCTTT. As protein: CASSFRARGRFERTEAFF.

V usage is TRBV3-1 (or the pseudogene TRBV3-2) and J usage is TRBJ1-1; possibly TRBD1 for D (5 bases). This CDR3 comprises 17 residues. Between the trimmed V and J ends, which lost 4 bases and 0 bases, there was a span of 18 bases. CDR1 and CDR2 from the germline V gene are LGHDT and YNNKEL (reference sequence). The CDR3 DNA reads TGTGCCAGCAGCCCTAGAGGTCAGGGAGGGGTGAACACTGAAGCTTTCTTT. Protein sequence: CASSPRGQGGVNTEAFF.

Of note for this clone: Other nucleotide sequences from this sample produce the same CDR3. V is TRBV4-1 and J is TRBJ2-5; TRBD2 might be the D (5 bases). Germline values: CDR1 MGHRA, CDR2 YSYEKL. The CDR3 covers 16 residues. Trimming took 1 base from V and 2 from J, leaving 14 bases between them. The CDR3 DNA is TGCGCCAGCAGCCAAGGTCCTCTCGCGGGTCAAGAGACCCAGTACTTC. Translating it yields CASSQGPLAGQETQYF.